This TCR beta chain was obtained from a study of cytomegalovirus exposure and HLA in healthy donors. Study-level results: Because they were indistinguishable, some V segments, including TRBV6-2 and TRBV6-3, were excluded. For most TCR beta V segments, an earlier analysis put the productive rate at about 90% or about 30% of the time. The investigators catalogued 160 or so TCR beta chains as cytomegalovirus-associated.

In regard to this clone: Its antigen is unidentified.

Germline-derived CDR1 and CDR2 are SEHNR and FQNEAQ (reference sequence). With 6 bases removed from V and 10 bases from J, the gap between germline ends came to 13 bases. The CDR3 extends over 12 amino acids. The PCR used 60 Vbeta and 13 Jbeta primers. Under the authors' procedure: Unique TCR beta chains totaled about 73 million in a later count, with around 10 million of them shared. Libraries were prepared by immunoSEQ multiplex PCR; TCRdb keeps only in-frame clonotypes and omits some of them. The DNA was the basis for D and trimming; V, J and clone size are from that table. Counted here are hundreds of thousands of clones, roughly 85% occurring once; the ten biggest clones make up approximately 2%.

The rearrangement joins TRBV7-9 to TRBJ2-1; a weak D match, TRBD1 (6 bases). This receptor was identified in a male donor in good health and CMV-seronegative. The specimen sequenced was PBMCs. The CDR3 is CASSTQGREQFF. As DNA, the CDR3 is TGTGCCAGCAGTACACAGGGCCGGGAGCAGTTCTTC. The full variable domain, rest sourced from reference TRBV7-9 and TRBJ2-1, is DTGVSQNPRHKITKRGQNVTFRCDPISEHNRLYWYRQTLGQGPEFLTYFQNEAQLEKSRLLSDRFSAERPKGSFSTLEIQRTEQGDSAMYLCASSTQGREQFFGPGTRLTVL.